These T cell receptor beta chains were read from a single sample in a study of T-cell memory formation after mild COVID-19. Each CDR3 protein is one row after TCRdb ran MiXCR on the 5' RACE reads. The table lists 250,000 to 350,000 distinct CDR3 sequences, less than 20% of them singletons, with approximately 23% in the top ten. Sequencing was carried out using PBMCs or a T cell subset sorted from them (not recorded which). These receptors all come from a man between 18 and 35 years old who had mild COVID-19 (a few samples of this study predate the infection). Cell type and time point are not known. The CDR3 runs from the conserved cysteine through the conserved F or W. A D gene is named only where the DNA matches it firmly. Clone size appears in some rows only: once, few, many, or a class for an expanded clone.

CDR3 protein | CDR3 DNA | J gene | D gene | clone size | V gene
CASSPRGRLYGYTF | TGTGCCAGCTCTCCCCGAGGCAGGCTTTATGGCTACACCTTC | TRBJ1-2 | NA | few | TRBV3-1
CAIKNLQVADTQYF | TGTGCCATCAAGAACCTTCAGGTGGCAGATACGCAGTATTTT | TRBJ2-3 | NA | few | TRBV10-3
CASRSMDLWFF | TGTGCCAGCAGGTCGATGGACCTGTGGTTCTTC | TRBJ2-1 | NA | few | TRBV9
CASSTPGLAGGQTPTQYF | TGTGCCAGCAGTACTCCGGGACTAGCGGGGGGCCAAACTCCTACGCAGTATTTT | TRBJ2-3 | TRBD2 | NA | TRBV28
CASSARPTSPDTQYF | TGTGCCAGCAGCGCCAGACCCACTAGCCCAGATACGCAGTATTTT | TRBJ2-3 | NA | few | TRBV12-3/TRBV12-4
CATGDTYNEQFF | TGTGCCACCGGGGACACCTACAATGAGCAGTTCTTC | TRBJ2-1 | NA | few | TRBV10-3
CASSFSGADQPQHF | TGCGCCAGCAGCTTCAGTGGGGCAGATCAGCCCCAGCATTTT | TRBJ1-5 | NA | many | TRBV5-1
CASSLMWQNTGNTEAFF | TGTGCCAGCAGCCTGATGTGGCAGAATACAGGGAACACTGAAGCTTTCTTT | TRBJ1-1 | NA | NA | TRBV7-6
CSASSSRDTEAFF | TGCAGTGCTAGTTCCAGTAGAGACACTGAAGCTTTCTTT | TRBJ1-1 | NA | few | TRBV20-1
CSVVSDTQYF | TGCAGCGTTGTCTCAGATACGCAGTATTTT | TRBJ2-3 | NA | NA | TRBV29-1
CASSESHTQYF | TGTGCCAGCAGTGAGAGCCATACGCAGTATTTT | TRBJ2-3 | NA | few | TRBV12-3/TRBV12-4
CASSPPAPGSETQYF | TGTGCCAGCAGCCCTCCGGCCCCGGGATCGGAGACCCAGTACTTC | TRBJ2-5 | NA | many | TRBV9
CAARLAGGDEQFF | TGTGCCGCCCGACTAGCGGGGGGCGATGAGCAGTTCTTC | TRBJ2-1 | TRBD2 | NA | TRBV10-3
CASSLAGQGRNYGYTF | TGTGCCAGCAGCTTGGCTGGACAGGGGAGGAACTATGGCTACACCTTC | TRBJ1-2 | TRBD1 | many | TRBV7-2
CASSSTGGARNGYGYTF | TGTGCCAGCAGCTCGACAGGGGGCGCGAGAAACGGCTATGGCTACACCTTC | TRBJ1-2 | TRBD1 | NA | TRBV7-2
CASRWDREKLFF | TGTGCCAGCAGATGGGACAGGGAAAAACTGTTTTTT | TRBJ1-4 | TRBD1 | few | TRBV2
CASSPGFDQPQHF | TGTGCCAGTAGTCCAGGGTTCGATCAGCCCCAGCATTTT | TRBJ1-5 | NA | NA | TRBV19
CASKWGPASPLHF | TGTGCCAGCAAATGGGGGCCGGCATCCCCCCTCCACTTT | TRBJ1-6 | NA | few | TRBV2
CASSLYDGANEQFF | TGTGCTAGCAGCTTATACGACGGGGCGAATGAGCAGTTCTTC | TRBJ2-1 | NA | NA | TRBV7-7
CATSRRTGEIGDTQYF | TGTGCCACCAGCAGAAGGACAGGGGAGATTGGAGATACGCAGTATTTT | TRBJ2-3 | TRBD1 | NA | TRBV15
CASSDSASGPPGGYTF | TGTGCCAGCAGTGACTCGGCGTCAGGCCCTCCGGGGGGCTACACCTTC | TRBJ1-2 | NA | few | TRBV6-4
CASSQRQGKPEAFF | TGCGCCAGCAGCCAACGGCAGGGGAAGCCTGAAGCTTTCTTT | TRBJ1-1 | NA | few | TRBV4-3
CASSLDRVESNTYEQYF | TGTGCCAGCAGTTTAGACAGGGTCGAATCTAATACCTACGAGCAGTACTTC | TRBJ2-7 | TRBD1 | NA | TRBV28
CASSLAGEVDTQYF | TGCGCCAGCAGCTTGGCAGGGGAGGTAGATACGCAGTATTTT | TRBJ2-3 | NA | few | TRBV5-1
CSAPTYTDTQYF | TGCAGTGCCCCAACTTACACAGATACGCAGTATTTT | TRBJ2-3 | NA | few | TRBV20-1
CASSYQREIETQYF | TGTGCCAGCAGCTACCAACGGGAAATCGAGACCCAGTACTTC | TRBJ2-5 | NA | NA | TRBV7-2
CASRVRGTPYNEQFF | TGTGCTAGCAGGGTTAGGGGGACTCCCTACAATGAGCAGTTCTTC | TRBJ2-1 | NA | few | TRBV7-7
CASSGFEEDTQYF | TGCGCCAGCAGTGGGTTCGAAGAGGATACGCAGTATTTT | TRBJ2-3 | NA | few | TRBV5-1
CASITGGLRTGELFF | TGTGCCAGCATCACAGGGGGCTTGCGAACCGGGGAGCTGTTTTTT | TRBJ2-2 | TRBD1 | few | TRBV6-2/TRBV6-3
CASSFRTGENSPLHF | TGTGCCAGCAGCTTCAGGACAGGAGAAAATTCACCCCTCCACTTT | TRBJ1-6 | TRBD1 | NA | TRBV5-5
CSALDRAGIQYF | TGCAGTGCTTTGGACAGGGCTGGGATTCAGTACTTC | TRBJ2-4 | TRBD1 | NA | TRBV20-1
CASSRRGGQPQHF | TGCGCCAGCAGCCGTCGGGGAGGTCAGCCCCAGCATTTT | TRBJ1-5 | NA | NA | TRBV4-1
CASSRGTGVGEQYF | TGTGCCAGCAGTCGCGGGACCGGAGTCGGGGAGCAGTACTTC | TRBJ2-7 | NA | many | TRBV13
CSVHGTPIYGYTF | TGCAGCGTTCACGGGACACCGATCTATGGCTACACCTTC | TRBJ1-2 | NA | few | TRBV29-1
CASSLRQSPNEKLFF | TGTGCCAGCAGTTTGCGACAGTCACCCAATGAAAAACTGTTTTTT | TRBJ1-4 | NA | NA | TRBV7-9
CASSLAHRANQPQHF | TGTGCCAGCAGTTTAGCCCACAGGGCCAATCAGCCCCAGCATTTT | TRBJ1-5 | NA | NA | TRBV12-3/TRBV12-4
CASSLGSAGGTDTQYF | TGTGCCAGCAGTTTGGGGTCAGCGGGGGGCACAGATACGCAGTATTTT | TRBJ2-3 | TRBD2 | few | TRBV28
CASSLVGLRGTEAFF | TGTGCCAGCAGCTTAGTGGGGCTCAGGGGCACTGAAGCTTTCTTT | TRBJ1-1 | NA | NA | TRBV7-2
CASLPRNYGYTF | TGTGCCAGCCTGCCACGGAACTATGGCTACACCTTC | TRBJ1-2 | NA | few | TRBV2
CASSVGDTEAFF | TGTGCCAGCAGTGTGGGAGACACTGAAGCTTTCTTT | TRBJ1-1 | NA | NA | TRBV6-1
CASSLGLQAEAFF | TGTGCCAGCAGCTTAGGGTTACAAGCTGAAGCTTTCTTT | TRBJ1-1 | NA | NA | TRBV11-2
CASSLRTTDAGGYTF | TGTGCCAGCAGTTTACGTACGACGGACGCAGGGGGCTACACCTTC | TRBJ1-2 | NA | few | TRBV27
CASSSVGDTQYF | TGTGCCAGCAGTTCGGTCGGAGATACGCAGTATTTT | TRBJ2-3 | NA | once | TRBV11-3
CASSQKRRDSYTDTQYF | TGTGCCAGCAGCCAGAAAAGACGGGACTCCTACACAGATACGCAGTATTTT | TRBJ2-3 | NA | NA | TRBV3-1
CASSTRLAGAYNEQFF | TGCGCCAGCAGCACCCGACTAGCGGGGGCCTACAATGAGCAGTTCTTC | TRBJ2-1 | TRBD2 | many | TRBV4-3
CASSPTGSHNSPLHF | TGTGCCAGCAGCCCTACAGGTTCCCATAATTCACCCCTCCACTTT | TRBJ1-6 | NA | NA | TRBV7-9
CASKLAGDTGELFF | TGTGCCAGCAAACTAGCGGGGGACACCGGGGAGCTGTTTTTT | TRBJ2-2 | TRBD2 | once | TRBV7-2
CASSPGQSYNEQFF | TGTGCCAGCAGTCCGGGACAGAGCTACAATGAGCAGTTCTTC | TRBJ2-1 | TRBD1 | few | TRBV6-5